A selection of T cell receptor beta chains follows, all from one sample in a study of human T cells and chemical hapten exposure. TCRdb ran MiXCR on the RACE reads and lists one entry per CDR3 protein. The sample yields 150,000 to 200,000 distinct CDR3 sequences, 25% to 35% seen once. This material consisted of whole blood, taken in connection with sensitization to the hapten diphenylcyclopropenone (DPC). These receptor sequences come from a woman aged 18-29 years with alopecia areata. Some clones in this sample may be carry-over from other donors' samples. Each CDR3 is given with its conserved first and last residue.

V	J	CDR3
TRBV4-1	TRBJ1-5	CASSQGVDRNQPQHF
TRBV6-2/TRBV6-3	TRBJ2-7	CASTGTPYEQYF
TRBV7-2	TRBJ2-5	CASSLGGRGETQYF
TRBV2	TRBJ1-1	CASSGLGTAEAFF
TRBV5-6	TRBJ2-3	CASSRDRGADTQYF
TRBV14	TRBJ1-6	CASSHGTGRTLGSPLHF
TRBV6-6	TRBJ2-2	CASGIRGTGELFF
TRBV29-1	TRBJ1-1	CSAERQMNTEAFF
TRBV7-9	TRBJ2-7	CASSSYGGTENYEQYF
TRBV6-2/TRBV6-3	TRBJ2-1	CASSSAPEQFF
TRBV20-1	TRBJ2-3	CSANRADTQYF
TRBV10-3	TRBJ2-5	CAISDPRGVTETQYF
TRBV7-3	TRBJ2-5	CASSRTGEGETQYF
TRBV29-1	TRBJ2-1	CSVEGGVGYNEQFF
TRBV7-9	TRBJ2-1	CASSLLGGGSVSYNEQFF
TRBV7-8	TRBJ2-7	CASSLAARGVHEQYF
TRBV27	TRBJ1-2	CASSPLRGTVIYGYTF
TRBV10-3	TRBJ1-2	CAISRDTEILNYGYTF